This TCR beta chain was profiled in a study of cytomegalovirus exposure and HLA in healthy donors. Study background: The platform used for the 100 to 150 validation repertoires matched that of the approximately 670 first-cohort repertoires, a later analysis reported.

General study points: Three chains linked to CMV were shown in vitro to be specific for CMV antigens.

The assay was immunoSEQ multiplex PCR, and TCRdb's table has in-frame clones only and misses some. Here the sample spans more than 60,000 clones, just over 95% being singletons. The germline CDR1 and CDR2 sequences are SGHRS and YFSETQ. The CDR3 sequence is 15 residues long. The germline V and J ends were trimmed by 1 base and 0 bases, with 8 bases remaining between them. This clone was picked up a small number of times. Antigen: not known. The chain employs TRBV5-1 and TRBJ1-3, with D unclear. The clonotype was recovered from a woman aged 18-35 years in good health and CMV-seropositive. Sequences were obtained from PBMCs. CDR3 protein: CASSLTVSSGNTIYF. CDR3 DNA: TGCGCCAGCAGCTTGACCGTGAGCTCTGGAAACACCATATATTTT.